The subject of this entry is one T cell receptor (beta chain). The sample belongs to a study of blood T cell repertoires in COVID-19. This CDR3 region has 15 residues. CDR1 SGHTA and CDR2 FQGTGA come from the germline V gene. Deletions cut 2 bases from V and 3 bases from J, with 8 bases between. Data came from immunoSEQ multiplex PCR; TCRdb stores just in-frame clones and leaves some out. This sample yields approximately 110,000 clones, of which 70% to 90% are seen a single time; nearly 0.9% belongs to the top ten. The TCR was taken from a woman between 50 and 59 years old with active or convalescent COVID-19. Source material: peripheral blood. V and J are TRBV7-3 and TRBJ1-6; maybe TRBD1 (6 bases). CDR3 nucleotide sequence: TGTGCCAGCAGCTTACAGGGGAACTATAATTCACCCCTCCACTTT. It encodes CASSLQGNYNSPLHF. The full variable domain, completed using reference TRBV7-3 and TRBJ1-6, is GAGVSQTPSNKVTEKGKYVELRCDPISGHTALYWYRQSLGQGPEFLIYFQGTGAADDSGLPNDRFFAVRPEGSVSTLKIQRTERGDSAVYLCASSLQGNYNSPLHFGNGTRLTVT.